One sample yielded the 8 T cell receptor beta chains listed below, sequenced in a study of blood T cells in healthy people across ages. Through a sample-barcoded 5' primer and a J-beta primer mix, a second PCR was run for roughly 6 to 11 cycles. TCRdb fed the 5' RACE reads into MiXCR, producing one record per CDR3 protein. Of nearly 800,000 distinct CDR3 sequences listed, about 56% are singletons. The sequencing input was blood. These receptors all come from a middle-aged man in good health.

This clonotype was observed once. The CDR3 reads CASSPPRLAGITDTQYF. The CDR3 nucleotides are TGTGCCAGCTCACCACCGAGGCTAGCGGGGATCACAGATACGCAGTATTTT. The J gene is TRBJ2-3, the V gene TRBV18; the match to TRBD2 covers 9 bases. V trimming: 0 bases; J trimming: 2 bases; junction bases outside the gene matches: 6. Germline V gene data show CDR1 as KGHSH and CDR2 as LQKENI. This CDR3 spans 17 amino acids. Together with reference TRBV18 and TRBJ2-3, the CDR3 gives the full variable domain: NAGVMQNPRHLVRRRGQEARLRCSPMKGHSHVYWYRQLPEEGLKFMVYLQKENIIDESGMPKERFSAEFPKEGPSILRIQQVVRGDSAAYFCASSPPRLAGITDTQYFGPGTRLTVL.

The chain has TRBV7-2 and TRBJ2-1, with D possibly being TRBD1 or TRBD2 (5 bases each). Germline values: CDR1 SGHTA, CDR2 FQGNSA. The CDR3 covers 16 residues. Trimming shortened V by 0 bases and J by 7 bases, and 16 bases separated the two germline ends. The DNA of the CDR3 is TGTGCCAGCAGCTTAGCAGGGACCACGCCGGGGAATGAGCAGTTCTTC. This encodes CASSLAGTTPGNEQFF.

This clonotype was seen a few times. The chain joins TRBV27 to TRBJ1-2; D not certain. Trimming stripped 2 bases from V and 8 bases from J, with 12 bases between. CDR1 and CDR2 (germline): MNHEY, SMNVEV (reference sequence). The CDR3 loop spans 13 amino acids. In DNA, the CDR3 is TGTGCCAGCAGTTTAGGGCGGCTTGAAGGCTACACCTTC. Translation gives CASSLGRLEGYTF.

The chain links TRBV5-1 to TRBJ2-5; the match to TRBD2 covers 10 bases. The CDR3 is made up of 17 amino acids. Germline CDR1 is SGHRS and CDR2 is YFSETQ. With 2 bases clipped from V and 1 base from J, the junction kept 8 bases outside the gene matches. CDR3 coding DNA: TGCGCCAGCAGCTTCCCGAGGACTAGCGGACTCCAAGAGACCCAGTACTTC. The encoded protein is CASSFPRTSGLQETQYF.

This clonotype appeared a few times. The rearrangement links TRBV20-1 to TRBJ2-1; possible D gene TRBD2, 7 bases. The CDR3 extends over 14 amino acids. Germline CDR1 and CDR2: DFQATT and SNEGSKA (reference sequence). The germline V and J ends were trimmed by 5 bases and 5 bases, with 16 bases remaining between them. The CDR3 sequence: CSAPLGGGDNEQFF. DNA of the CDR3: TGCAGTGCTCCCCTGGGGGGGGGCGACAATGAGCAGTTCTTC.

This chain joins TRBV12-3 or TRBV12-4 and TRBJ2-1, with D possibly TRBD1 on 5 matching bases. The CDR3 loop spans 15 amino acids. With 3 bases removed from V and 6 bases from J, the gap between germline ends came to 15 bases. CDR3: CASSFKQGGTNEQFF. The CDR3 nucleotides read TGTGCCAGCAGTTTTAAGCAGGGTGGAACCAATGAGCAGTTCTTC.

This sequence joins TRBV14 and TRBJ2-5; D gene uncertain. The CDR3 runs 16 residues. V was shortened by 4 bases and J by 2 bases, with 17 bases between the two germline ends. Germline CDR1 and CDR2: SGHDN and FVKESK. The CDR3 reads CASSPPTQLGQETQYF. The CDR3 coding sequence is TGTGCCAGCAGCCCCCCGACACAACTGGGGCAAGAGACCCAGTACTTC. Full variable domain (missing parts from reference TRBV14 and TRBJ2-5): EAGVTQFPSHSVIEKGQTVTLRCDPISGHDNLYWYRRVMGKEIKFLLHFVKESKQDESGMPNNRFLAERTGGTYSTLKVQPAELEDSGVYFCASSPPTQLGQETQYFGPGTRLLVL.

This clonotype was observed a single time. V is TRBV28 and J is TRBJ1-4; no clear D. V was clipped by 5 bases and J by 0 bases, with 16 bases between them. The CDR3 is made up of 17 amino acids. Germline values: CDR1 MDHEN, CDR2 SYDVKM. This CDR3 is CASSPTHGRTTNEKLFF. The CDR3 DNA is TGTGCCAGCAGTCCTACCCATGGCAGAACAACTAATGAAAAACTGTTTTTT.